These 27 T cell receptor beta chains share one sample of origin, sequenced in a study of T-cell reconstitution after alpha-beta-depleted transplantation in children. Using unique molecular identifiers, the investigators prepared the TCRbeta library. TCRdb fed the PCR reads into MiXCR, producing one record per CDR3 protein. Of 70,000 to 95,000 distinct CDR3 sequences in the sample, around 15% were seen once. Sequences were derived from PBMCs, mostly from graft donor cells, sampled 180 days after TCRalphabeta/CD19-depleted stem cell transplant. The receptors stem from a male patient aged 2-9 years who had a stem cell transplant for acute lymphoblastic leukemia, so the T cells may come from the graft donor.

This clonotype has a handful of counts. DNA of the CDR3: TGCGCCAGCAGCGTAAGACAGGGGGCTAGGTCACCCCTCCACTTT. Residues: CASSVRQGARSPLHF. This chain uses TRBV5-1 with TRBJ1-6, with 10 bases lining up with TRBD1. The CDR3 spans 15 residues. The ends lost 4 bases at V and 10 bases at J; junction bases unmatched: 8. CDR1 SGHRS and CDR2 YFSETQ come from the germline V gene.

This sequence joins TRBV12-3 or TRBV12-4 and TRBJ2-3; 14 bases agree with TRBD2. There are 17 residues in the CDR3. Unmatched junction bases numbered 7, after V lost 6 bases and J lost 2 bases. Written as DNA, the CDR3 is TGTGCCAGCAGCCGACGACTAGCGGGAGGGTACACAGATACGCAGTATTTT. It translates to CASSRRLAGGYTDTQYF.

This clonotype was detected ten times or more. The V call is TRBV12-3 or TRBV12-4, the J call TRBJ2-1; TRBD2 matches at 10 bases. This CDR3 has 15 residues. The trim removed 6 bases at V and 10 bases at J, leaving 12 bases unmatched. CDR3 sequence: CASSPLSGGAPEQFF. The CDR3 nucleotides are TGTGCCAGCAGCCCACTAAGCGGGGGGGCCCCCGAGCAGTTCTTC.

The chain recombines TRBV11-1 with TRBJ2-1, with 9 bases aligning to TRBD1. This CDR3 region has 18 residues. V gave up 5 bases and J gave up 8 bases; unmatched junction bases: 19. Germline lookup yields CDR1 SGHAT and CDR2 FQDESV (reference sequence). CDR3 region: CASSLNALTGGGIDEQFF. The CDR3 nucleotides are TGTGCCAGCAGCCTGAACGCCTTAACAGGGGGCGGCATCGATGAGCAGTTCTTC.

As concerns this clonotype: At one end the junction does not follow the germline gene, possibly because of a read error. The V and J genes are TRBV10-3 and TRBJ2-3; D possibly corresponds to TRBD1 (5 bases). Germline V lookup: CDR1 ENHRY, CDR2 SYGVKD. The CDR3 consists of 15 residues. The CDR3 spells CAISDPTESTETQYF. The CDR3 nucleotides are TGTGCCATCAGTGATCCGACAGAAAGCACAGAGACGCAGTATTTT.

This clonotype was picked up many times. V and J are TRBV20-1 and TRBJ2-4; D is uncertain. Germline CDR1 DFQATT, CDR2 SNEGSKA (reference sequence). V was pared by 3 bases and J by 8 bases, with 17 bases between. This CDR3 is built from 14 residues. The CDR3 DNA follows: TGCAGTGCTAGGCGGACGGGCGGATTACACATTCAGTACTTC. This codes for CSARRTGGLHIQYF.

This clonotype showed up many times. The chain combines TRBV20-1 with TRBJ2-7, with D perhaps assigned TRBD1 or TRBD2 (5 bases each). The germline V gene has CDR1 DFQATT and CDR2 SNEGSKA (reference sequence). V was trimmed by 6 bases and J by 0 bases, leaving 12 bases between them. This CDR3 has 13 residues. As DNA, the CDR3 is TGCAGTGCCCAGACCGGGGCCTCCTACGAGCAGTACTTC. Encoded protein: CSAQTGASYEQYF.

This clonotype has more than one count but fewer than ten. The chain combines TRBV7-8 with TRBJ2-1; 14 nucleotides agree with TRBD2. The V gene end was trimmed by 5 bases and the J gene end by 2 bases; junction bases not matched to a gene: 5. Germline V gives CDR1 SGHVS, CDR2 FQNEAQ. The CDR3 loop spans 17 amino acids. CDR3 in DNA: TGTGCCAGCAGCCTGAGGACTAGCGGGGGGCCCTACAATGAGCAGTTCTTC. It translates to CASSLRTSGGPYNEQFF.

The CDR3 spells CASSQDYREANQPQHF. CDR3 nucleotides: TGTGCCAGCAGCCAAGATTACAGGGAGGCGAATCAGCCCCAGCATTTT. This chain links TRBV4-2 with TRBJ1-5, with D possibly matching TRBD1 (6 bases). V dropped 0 bases and J dropped 4 bases, with 13 bases sitting between them. This CDR3 spans 16 amino acids. Per the germline V gene, CDR1 is LGHNA and CDR2 is YNFKEQ.

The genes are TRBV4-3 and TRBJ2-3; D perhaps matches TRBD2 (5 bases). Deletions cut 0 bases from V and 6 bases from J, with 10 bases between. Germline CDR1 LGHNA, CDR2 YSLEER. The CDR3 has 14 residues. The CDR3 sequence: CASSQDSRGDTQYF. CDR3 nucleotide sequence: TGCGCCAGCAGCCAAGATTCCAGAGGGGATACGCAGTATTTT.

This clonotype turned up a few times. The CDR3, as DNA: TGCGCCAGCAGCTTGGGGGAATCGCACAATGAGCAGTTCTTC. Amino acids: CASSLGESHNEQFF. This chain links TRBV5-1 with TRBJ2-1; D is unresolved. There are 14 residues in the CDR3. Trimming pared 0 bases from V and 5 bases from J, leaving 9 bases between. CDR1 and CDR2 (germline): SGHRS, YFSETQ.

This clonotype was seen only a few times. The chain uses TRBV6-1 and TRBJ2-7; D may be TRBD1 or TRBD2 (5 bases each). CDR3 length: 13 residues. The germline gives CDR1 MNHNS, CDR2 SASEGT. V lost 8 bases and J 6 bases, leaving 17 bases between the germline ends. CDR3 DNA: TGTGCCAGCCCCGGGACGCTTAGTGGCGAGCAGTACTTC. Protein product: CASPGTLSGEQYF.

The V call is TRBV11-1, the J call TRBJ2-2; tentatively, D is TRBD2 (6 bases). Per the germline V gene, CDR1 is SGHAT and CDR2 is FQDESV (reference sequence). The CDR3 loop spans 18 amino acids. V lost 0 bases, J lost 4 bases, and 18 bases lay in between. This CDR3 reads CASSLARGLEWATGELFF. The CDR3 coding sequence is TGTGCCAGCAGCTTAGCGCGGGGTCTCGAATGGGCCACCGGGGAGCTGTTTTTT.

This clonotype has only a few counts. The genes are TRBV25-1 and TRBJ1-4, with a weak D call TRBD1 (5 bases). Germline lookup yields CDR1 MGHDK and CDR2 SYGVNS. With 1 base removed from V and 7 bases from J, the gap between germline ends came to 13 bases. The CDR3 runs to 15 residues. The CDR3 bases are TGTGCCAGCAGTGAATTTCAGGGACGCGGTGAAAAACTGTTTTTT. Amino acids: CASSEFQGRGEKLFF.

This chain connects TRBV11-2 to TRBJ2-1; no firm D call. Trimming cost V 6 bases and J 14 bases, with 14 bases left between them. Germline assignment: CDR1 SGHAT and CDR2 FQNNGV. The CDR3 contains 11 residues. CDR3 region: CASRAGLREFF. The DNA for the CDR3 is TGTGCCAGCAGAGCTGGCCTTCGGGAGTTCTTC.

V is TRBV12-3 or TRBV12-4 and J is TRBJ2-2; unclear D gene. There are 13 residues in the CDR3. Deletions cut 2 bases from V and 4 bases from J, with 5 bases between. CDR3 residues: CASSLKGTGELFF. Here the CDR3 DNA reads TGTGCCAGCAGTTTAAAGGGCACCGGGGAGCTGTTTTTT.

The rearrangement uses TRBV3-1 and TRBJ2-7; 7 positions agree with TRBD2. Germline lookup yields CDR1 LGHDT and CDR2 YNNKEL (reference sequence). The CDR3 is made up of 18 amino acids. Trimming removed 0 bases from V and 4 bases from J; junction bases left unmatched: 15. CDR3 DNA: TGTGCCAGCAGCCAAGATAAGCTAGCCGGCAGGCGGGGGTACGAGCAGTACTTC. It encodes CASSQDKLAGRRGYEQYF.

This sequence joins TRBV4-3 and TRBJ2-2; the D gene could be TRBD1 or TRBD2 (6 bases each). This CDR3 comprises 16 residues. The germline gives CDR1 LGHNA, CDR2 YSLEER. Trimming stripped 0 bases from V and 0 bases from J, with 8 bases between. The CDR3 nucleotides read TGCGCCAGCAGCCAAGATCGGGGGCCGAACACCGGGGAGCTGTTTTTT. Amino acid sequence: CASSQDRGPNTGELFF.

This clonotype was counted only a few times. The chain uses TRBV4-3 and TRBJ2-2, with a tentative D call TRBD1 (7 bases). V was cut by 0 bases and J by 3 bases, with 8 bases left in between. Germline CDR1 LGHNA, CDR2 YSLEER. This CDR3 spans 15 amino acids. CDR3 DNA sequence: TGCGCCAGCAGCCAAGACAGGGGGGACACCGGGGAGCTGTTTTTT. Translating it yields CASSQDRGDTGELFF.

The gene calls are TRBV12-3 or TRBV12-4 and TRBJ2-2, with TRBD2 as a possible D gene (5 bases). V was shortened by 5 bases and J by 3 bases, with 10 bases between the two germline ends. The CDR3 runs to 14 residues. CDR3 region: CASSPARDTGELFF. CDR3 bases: TGTGCCAGCAGTCCCGCGAGGGACACCGGGGAGCTGTTTTTT.

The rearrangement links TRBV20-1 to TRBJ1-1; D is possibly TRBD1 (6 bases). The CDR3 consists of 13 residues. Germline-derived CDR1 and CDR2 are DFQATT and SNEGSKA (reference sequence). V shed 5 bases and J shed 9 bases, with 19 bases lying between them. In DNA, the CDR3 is TGCAGTGCTCCAGACAGGATCACTTTGAAAGCTTTCTTT. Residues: CSAPDRITLKAFF.

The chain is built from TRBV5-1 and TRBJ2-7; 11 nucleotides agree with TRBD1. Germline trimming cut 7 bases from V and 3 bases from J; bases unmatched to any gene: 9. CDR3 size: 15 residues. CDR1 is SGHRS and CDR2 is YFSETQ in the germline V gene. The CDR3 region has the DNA TGCGCCAGCGGACCGAGGACAGGGGGCTTCTACGAGCAGTACTTC. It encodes CASGPRTGGFYEQYF.

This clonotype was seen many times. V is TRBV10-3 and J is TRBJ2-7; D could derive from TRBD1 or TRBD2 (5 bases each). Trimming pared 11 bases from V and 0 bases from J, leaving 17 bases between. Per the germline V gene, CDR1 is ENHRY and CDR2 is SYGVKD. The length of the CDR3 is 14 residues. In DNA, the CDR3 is TGTGCCCCCCGCCCCGGGGCCGTCTCCTACGAGCAGTACTTC. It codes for CAPRPGAVSYEQYF.

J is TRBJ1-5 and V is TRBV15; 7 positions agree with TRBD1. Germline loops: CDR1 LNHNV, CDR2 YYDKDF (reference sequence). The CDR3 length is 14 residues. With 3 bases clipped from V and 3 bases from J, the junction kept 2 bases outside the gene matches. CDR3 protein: CATSRGQTNQPQHF. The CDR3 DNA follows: TGTGCCACCAGCAGGGGACAGACCAATCAGCCCCAGCATTTT.

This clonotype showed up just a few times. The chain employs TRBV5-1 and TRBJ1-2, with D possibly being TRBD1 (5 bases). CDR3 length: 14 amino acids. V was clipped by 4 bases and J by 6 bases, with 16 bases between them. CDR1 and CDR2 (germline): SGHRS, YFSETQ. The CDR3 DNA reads TGCGCCAGCAGCCCCAGGGACGCCGGGCATGGCTACACCTTC. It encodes CASSPRDAGHGYTF.

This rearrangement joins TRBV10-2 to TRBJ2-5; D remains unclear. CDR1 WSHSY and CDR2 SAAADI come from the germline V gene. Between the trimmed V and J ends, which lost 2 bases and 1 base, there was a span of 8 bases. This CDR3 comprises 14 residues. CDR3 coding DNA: TGCGCCAGCAGTGAGGCCCGTTTCCAAGAGACCCAGTACTTC. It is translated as CASSEARFQETQYF.

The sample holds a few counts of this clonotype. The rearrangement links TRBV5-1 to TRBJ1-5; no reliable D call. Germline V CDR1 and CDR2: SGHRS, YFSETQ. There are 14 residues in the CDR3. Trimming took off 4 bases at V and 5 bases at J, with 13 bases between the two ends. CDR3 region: CASSPGGFHQPQHF. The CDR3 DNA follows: TGCGCCAGCAGCCCCGGTGGATTCCATCAGCCCCAGCATTTT.